These 18 T cell receptor beta chains were all obtained from the same sample, sequenced in a study of technical replicates of blood from a handful of donors (dated by TCRdb to about 2017). Receptor libraries were prepared by the immunoSEQ multiplex PCR assay. TCRdb obtained this table from immuneACCESS and retained in-frame rearrangements with V and J assigned. These tables miss some clones; where compared with another copy, unresolved V genes account for less than half of the shortfall, and the remainder is unexplained. A total of about 61,000 clones appear in this sample, 95% to 98% of them only once. Just under 0.2% of the sample is taken by the ten largest. Sequencing was done on a sample of T cells isolated from PBMCs. The source of these receptors is a human donor in good health.

The gene calls are TRBV27 and TRBJ2-7; 15 nucleotides line up with TRBD2. Looked up from germline, CDR1 is MNHEY and CDR2 is SMNVEV (reference sequence). The CDR3 is 18 residues long. Trimming removed 0 bases from V and 1 base from J; junction bases left unmatched: 4. CDR3 sequence: CASSLSWTSGRASYEQYF. In DNA, the CDR3 is TGTGCCAGCAGTTTATCGTGGACTAGCGGGAGGGCATCCTACGAGCAGTACTTC.

The chain is built from TRBV18 and TRBJ1-2; TRBD1 is a possible D gene (6 bases). Germline V gene data show CDR1 as KGHSH and CDR2 as LQKENI. Trimming removed 4 bases from V and 3 bases from J, with 15 bases in between. The CDR3 covers 15 residues. The CDR3 coding sequence is TGTGCCAGCTCACTGACCAGGGGAAGGGACTATGGCTACACCTTC. Amino acid sequence: CASSLTRGRDYGYTF.

The rearrangement uses TRBV19 and TRBJ2-2; 10 nucleotides line up with TRBD1. V gave up 5 bases and J gave up 1 base; unmatched junction bases: 1. CDR3 length equals 15 residues. Germline-derived CDR1 and CDR2 are LNHDA and SQIVND (reference sequence). The CDR3 reads CASSWTGGNTGELFF. The CDR3 bases are TGTGCCAGTAGTTGGACAGGGGGGAACACCGGGGAGCTGTTTTTT.

This rearrangement joins TRBV27 to TRBJ1-3; D is perhaps TRBD1 (5 bases). Germline assignment: CDR1 MNHEY and CDR2 SMNVEV (reference sequence). This CDR3 region has 15 residues. Deletions cut 6 bases from V and 2 bases from J, with 14 bases between. CDR3 loop: CASSFRGGAGNTIYF. DNA of the CDR3: TGTGCCAGCAGCTTCCGGGGGGGGGCTGGAAACACCATATATTTT.

This clone showed up just once. The gene calls are TRBV5-6 and TRBJ2-3, with TRBD1 identical over 10 bases. Trimming at V came to 4 bases and at J to 1 base, leaving 3 bases not matched to a gene. Germline values: CDR1 SGHDT, CDR2 YYEEEE. The CDR3 consists of 15 residues. The DNA of the CDR3 is TGTGCCAGCAGCGTTGGGACAGGGGGCACAGATACGCAGTATTTT. Protein product: CASSVGTGGTDTQYF. Using reference TRBV5-6 and TRBJ2-3 for the parts outside the CDR3, the full variable domain is DAGVTQSPTHLIKTRGQQVTLRCSPKSGHDTVSWYQQALGQGPQFIFQYYEEEERQRGNFPDRFSGHQFPNYSSELNVNALLLGDSALYLCASSVGTGGTDTQYFGPGTRLTVL.

The chain has TRBV29-1 and TRBJ1-2, with D possibly being TRBD1 (6 bases). Germline CDR1 reads SQVTM; CDR2 reads ANQGSEA. V shed 7 bases and J shed 2 bases, with 14 bases lying between them. The CDR3 runs to 13 residues. The CDR3 coding sequence is TGCAGCGCCGCGGACAGCCCGAACTATGGCTACACCTTC. Translating it yields CSAADSPNYGYTF.

This sequence joins TRBV29-1 and TRBJ1-1, with unresolved D. The CDR3 has 11 residues. Trimming removed 4 bases from V and 8 bases from J, with 11 bases in between. Germline V gene sequence: CDR1 SQVTM, CDR2 ANQGSEA. CDR3 amino acids: CSVVIRLEAFF. CDR3 DNA sequence: TGCAGCGTTGTAATACGACTGGAAGCTTTCTTT.

This chain joins TRBV7-6 and TRBJ2-7, with 8 nucleotides matching TRBD2. Per germline, CDR1 SGHVS and CDR2 FNYEAQ. Unmatched junction bases numbered 12, after V lost 1 base and J lost 4 bases. The CDR3 sequence is 17 residues long. The CDR3 is CASSLVFGGVGTYEQYF. DNA of the CDR3: TGTGCCAGCAGCTTAGTCTTCGGGGGGGTAGGCACTTACGAGCAGTACTTC.

The J gene is TRBJ1-1, the V gene TRBV27, with D perhaps TRBD1 (5 bases). Germline CDR1 is MNHEY and CDR2 is SMNVEV (reference sequence). The CDR3 is 16 amino acids. Trimming cost V 6 bases and J 4 bases, with 21 bases left between them. DNA for the CDR3: TGTGCCAGCAGCCGTACCGCTGGGGGGGGGAGCACTGAAGCTTTCTTT. Translated: CASSRTAGGGSTEAFF.

The chain joins TRBV6-1 to TRBJ2-7; the match to TRBD1 covers 7 bases. Germline V gives CDR1 MNHNS, CDR2 SASEGT. Germline trimming cut 7 bases from V and 2 bases from J; bases unmatched to any gene: 11. The CDR3 loop spans 15 amino acids. CDR3 loop: CASTQPPDRTYEQYF. CDR3 DNA sequence: TGTGCCAGCACACAACCTCCGGACAGGACCTACGAGCAGTACTTC.

The rearrangement links TRBV5-1 to TRBJ1-4; no clear D. V was trimmed by 1 base and J by 0 bases, leaving 16 bases between them. This CDR3 region has 18 residues. The germline gives CDR1 SGHRS, CDR2 YFSETQ. The CDR3 sequence is CASSLRPSSRTTNEKLFF. The CDR3 nucleotides read TGCGCCAGCAGCTTGAGGCCCAGCAGCAGGACAACTAATGAAAAACTGTTTTTT.

The CDR3 DNA reads as TGTGCCATCAGTGAGTCGGCTAGCGGGAACTTTCGTGAGCAGTTCTTC. This sequence encodes CAISESASGNFREQFF. The V and J genes are TRBV10-3 and TRBJ2-1; TRBD2 aligns across 9 bases. V lost 0 bases and J lost 9; bases outside the gene matches: 9. The CDR3 is made up of 16 amino acids. Germline CDR1 is ENHRY and CDR2 is SYGVKD.

This clone has a single count. This rearrangement joins TRBV7-6 to TRBJ1-6; D gene uncertain. This CDR3 is built from 15 residues. Germline V gene sequence: CDR1 SGHVS, CDR2 FNYEAQ. V lost 1 base and J lost 9, with 13 bases in between. The CDR3 bases are TGTGCCAGCAGCTTAGATTTGTTAGCGGTTTCACCCCTCCACTTT. Its translation: CASSLDLLAVSPLHF.

The V and J genes are TRBV5-1 and TRBJ2-3, with D tentatively TRBD2 (6 bases). Germline lookup yields CDR1 SGHRS and CDR2 YFSETQ. Trimming took 0 bases from V and 4 from J, leaving 9 bases between them. The CDR3 is 14 residues long. CDR3 coding DNA: TGCGCCAGCAGCTTGGGACTAGAAGCAGATACGCAGTATTTT. This gives the protein CASSLGLEADTQYF.

This sequence joins TRBV19 and TRBJ1-2; D gene ambiguous. The CDR3 runs 14 residues. CDR1 LNHDA and CDR2 SQIVND come from the germline V gene (reference sequence). V lost 1 base and J 2 bases, leaving 8 bases between the germline ends. The CDR3 region has the DNA TGTGCCAGTAGTATAGTCGGGGAGAACTATGGCTACACCTTC. Its protein product is CASSIVGENYGYTF.

In nucleotides, the CDR3 is TGTGCCAGCAGTACGCTCGGACTAGCGGGAGACACAGATACGCAGTATTTT. Amino acid sequence: CASSTLGLAGDTDTQYF. The V gene is TRBV28, the J gene TRBJ2-3; TRBD2 aligns across 13 bases. Germline V gives CDR1 MDHEN, CDR2 SYDVKM. V trimming: 5 bases; J trimming: 2 bases; junction bases outside the gene matches: 7. The CDR3 runs to 17 residues.

The chain uses TRBV6-4 and TRBJ1-1; no firm D call. Germline V gene lookup returns CDR1 MRHNA and CDR2 SNTAGT. V lost 4 bases, J lost 2 bases, and 8 bases lay in between. The CDR3 extends over 13 amino acids. CDR3 sequence: CASSATDNTEAFF. CDR3 bases: TGTGCCAGCAGTGCCACAGATAACACTGAAGCTTTCTTT.

CDR3 bases: TGTGCCAGCATAGGTCTAGCGGGGGTATCCAGGGATGAGCAGTTCTTC. Protein: CASIGLAGVSRDEQFF. This sequence joins TRBV27 and TRBJ2-1, with 10 positions matching TRBD2. The CDR3 runs 16 residues. J lost 8 bases, V lost 7 bases, and 14 bases had no gene match. Germline V gives CDR1 MNHEY, CDR2 SMNVEV (reference sequence).